Following are 14 T cell receptor beta chains from one sample sequenced in a study of immune evolution from preneoplasia to lung adenocarcinoma. Sequenced by immunoSEQ multiplex PCR; TCRdb stores in-frame clones only, minus some. The sample shows about 2,200 clones, around 77% of them seen only once. Specimen: FFPE adjacent normal lung tissue. All receptors derive from a person between 60 and 80 years old with lung adenocarcinoma.

The CDR3: CASSEGQVGNTIYF. The CDR3, as DNA: TGTGCCAGCAGCGAAGGACAGGTCGGAAACACCATATATTTT. This chain links TRBV11-1 with TRBJ1-3; 7 positions agree with TRBD1. This CDR3 has 14 residues. Germline V CDR1 and CDR2: SGHAT, FQDESV (reference sequence). The trim removed 5 bases at V and 4 bases at J, leaving 5 bases unmatched.

Sample share makes this clone large. V and J are TRBV7-3 and TRBJ2-7, with D possibly matching TRBD1 (7 bases). This CDR3 has 14 residues. The germline V and J ends were trimmed by 4 bases and 6 bases, with 16 bases remaining between them. The germline V gene encodes CDR1 SGHTA and CDR2 FQGTGA. The CDR3 DNA reads as TGTGCCAGCAGCTCCACCGGAGGGGGCGGCGAGCAGTACTTC. It yields the protein CASSSTGGGGEQYF. Looking up the rest from reference TRBV7-3 and TRBJ2-7 gives the full variable domain: GAGVSQTPSNKVTEKGKYVELRCDPISGHTALYWYRQSLGQGPEFLIYFQGTGAADDSGLPNDRFFAVRPEGSVSTLKIQRTERGDSAVYLCASSSTGGGGEQYFGPGTRLTVT.

This clone has a handful of counts. The J gene is TRBJ1-2, the V gene TRBV29-1, with 8 bases aligning to TRBD1. Trimming cost V 5 bases and J 3 bases; bases outside gene matches: 5. The CDR3 is 13 residues long. Per germline, CDR1 SQVTM and CDR2 ANQGSEA. CDR3 DNA: TGCAGCGTTCTAGAGACAGGGGACTATGGCTACACCTTC. Translated, it gives CSVLETGDYGYTF. Supplemented by reference TRBV29-1 and TRBJ1-2, the full variable domain reads SAVISQKPSRDICQRGTSLTIQCQVDSQVTMMFWYRQQPGQSLTLIATANQGSEATYESGFVIDKFPISRPNLTFSTLTVSNMSPEDSSIYLCSVLETGDYGYTFGSGTRLTVV.

V and J are TRBV18 and TRBJ2-7; 7 positions match TRBD1. In germline, CDR1 is KGHSH, CDR2 LQKENI. Germline trimming cut 5 bases from V and 1 base from J; bases unmatched to any gene: 5. The CDR3 runs 14 residues. The CDR3 reads CASSIRQGSYEQYF. As DNA, the CDR3 is TGTGCCAGCTCAATCCGACAGGGTTCCTACGAGCAGTACTTC.

The chain has TRBV9 and TRBJ2-5; weak D call: TRBD2 (6 bases). CDR1 is SGDLS and CDR2 is YYNGEE in the germline V gene. The V end lost 4 bases, the J end lost 4 bases, and 14 bases lay between the germline ends. There are 14 residues in the CDR3. CDR3 in amino acids: CASSQYGGLETQYF. The DNA for the CDR3 is TGTGCCAGCAGCCAGTACGGGGGTCTAGAGACCCAGTACTTC.

The rearrangement joins TRBV6-1 to TRBJ2-7; perhaps D is TRBD1 or TRBD2 (7 bases each). Between the trimmed V and J ends, which lost 6 bases and 5 bases, there was a span of 17 bases. The CDR3 spans 14 residues. CDR1 is MNHNS, CDR2 SASEGT, per germline. CDR3 region: CASRQGGTVHEQYF. As DNA, the CDR3 is TGTGCCAGCAGGCAGGGAGGGACAGTCCACGAGCAGTACTTC.

The gene calls are TRBV2 and TRBJ1-3; no definite D call. Germline-derived CDR1 and CDR2 are SNHLY and FYNNEI. The V end was cut by 6 bases, the J end by 0 bases, with 9 bases between. The CDR3 extends over 14 amino acids. The CDR3 region has the DNA TGTGCCAGCAGAGAGGGTAGCTCTGGAAACACCATATATTTT. Its translation is CASREGSSGNTIYF.

The chain combines TRBV5-1 with TRBJ1-2, with D perhaps TRBD1 (5 bases). The CDR3 runs 17 residues. Looked up from germline, CDR1 is SGHRS and CDR2 is YFSETQ. Trimming left V 0 bases short and J 4 bases short, with 19 bases between. CDR3 region: CASSLAGTGTSSYGYTF. The CDR3 DNA reads TGCGCCAGCAGCTTGGCTGGGACGGGGACGAGTAGCTATGGCTACACCTTC.

V is TRBV9 and J is TRBJ1-4; D gene ambiguous. Germline V gene data show CDR1 as SGDLS and CDR2 as YYNGEE. This CDR3 comprises 14 residues. Trimming left V 0 bases short and J 1 base short, with 4 bases between. CDR3 sequence: CASSVGVTNEKLFF. CDR3 bases: TGTGCCAGCAGCGTAGGTGTAACTAATGAAAAACTGTTTTTT.

This rearrangement joins TRBV28 to TRBJ1-5; 8 bases match TRBD1. Per germline, CDR1 MDHEN and CDR2 SYDVKM. V was pared by 6 bases and J by 7 bases, with 8 bases of the junction left unmatched. The CDR3 extends over 14 amino acids. The CDR3 DNA is TGTGCCAGCAGCGTCAGGGGGCATGGACAGCCCCAGCATTTT. Its translation is CASSVRGHGQPQHF. Looking up the rest from reference TRBV28 and TRBJ1-5 gives the full variable domain: DVKVTQSSRYLVKRTGEKVFLECVQDMDHENMFWYRQDPGLGLRLIYFSYDVKMKEKGDIPEGYSVSREKKERFSLILESASTNQTSMYLCASSVRGHGQPQHFGDGTRLSIL.

The chain links TRBV6-5 to TRBJ1-1, with 7 bases fitting TRBD1. The CDR3 totals 16 residues. Germline loops: CDR1 MNHEY, CDR2 SVGAGI. Trimming removed 2 bases from V and 4 bases from J; junction bases left unmatched: 10. As DNA, the CDR3 is TGTGCCAGCAGTTACCGCGGACAGGCAGCTCGCACTGAAGCTTTCTTT. Translating gives CASSYRGQAARTEAFF.

This chain uses TRBV14 with TRBJ1-1; TRBD1 might be the D (5 bases). The CDR3 covers 13 residues. V lost 2 bases and J lost 11, with 15 bases in between. Germline CDR1 and CDR2: SGHDN and FVKESK. CDR3 loop: CASSQSGTKVAFF. The CDR3 nucleotides are TGTGCCAGCAGCCAATCCGGGACCAAGGTGGCTTTCTTT.

There are a few counts of this clone. J is TRBJ2-1 and V is TRBV5-1, with unresolved D. The germline V and J ends were trimmed by 5 bases and 0 bases, with 12 bases remaining between them. Germline values: CDR1 SGHRS, CDR2 YFSETQ. The CDR3 spans 15 residues. In nucleotides, the CDR3 is TGCGCCAGCAGTGGGATCTTGAGCTCCTACAATGAGCAGTTCTTC. This gives the protein CASSGILSSYNEQFF.

This clone occurred once. V gene TRBV7-9 combines with J gene TRBJ1-1, with D possibly being TRBD1 (5 bases). V shed 8 bases and J shed 2 bases, with 9 bases lying between them. The CDR3 runs 12 residues. Germline V lookup: CDR1 SEHNR, CDR2 FQNEAQ (reference sequence). Written as DNA, the CDR3 is TGTGCCAGCCGCACAGGTAACACTGAAGCTTTCTTT. As protein: CASRTGNTEAFF.